A single sample is the source of the 29 T cell receptor beta chains below, sequenced in a study of identical twins. TCRdb fed the 5' RACE reads into MiXCR, producing one record per CDR3 protein. The sample yields about 890,000 distinct CDR3 sequences, roughly 12% seen once. This sample also belongs to another study, concerning yellow fever vaccine responses in identical twins.

The sample taken for sequencing was PBMCs. Receptors originate from a woman aged 18-29 years in good health.

This clonotype showed up just a few times. The chain employs TRBV5-5 and TRBJ2-1, with no clear D. This CDR3 has 15 amino acids. Per germline, CDR1 SGHKS and CDR2 YYEKEE (reference sequence). V was cut by 0 bases and J by 1 base, with 8 bases left in between. As DNA, the CDR3 is TGTGCCAGCAGCTTGGGGACCCAGTCCTACAATGAGCAGTTCTTC. Translation: CASSLGTQSYNEQFF. Drawing the rest from reference TRBV5-5 and TRBJ2-1, the complete variable domain is DAGVTQSPTHLIKTRGQQVTLRCSPISGHKSVSWYQQVLGQGPQFIFQYYEKEERGRGNFPDRFSARQFPNYSSELNVNALLLGDSALYLCASSLGTQSYNEQFFGPGTRLTVL.

This clonotype was found a few times. The chain couples TRBV27 to TRBJ1-4; D is uncertain. Germline V gene lookup returns CDR1 MNHEY and CDR2 SMNVEV (reference sequence). This CDR3 spans 13 amino acids. V lost 6 bases and J lost 10, with 15 bases in between. CDR3 coding DNA: TGTGCCAGCAGCCCCTTAGGATCCGGAAAACTGTTTTTT. This sequence encodes CASSPLGSGKLFF.

This clonotype has a count of ten or more. The chain combines TRBV24-1 with TRBJ2-1; D is ambiguous. The germline gives CDR1 KGHDR, CDR2 SFDVKD. The CDR3 contains 15 residues. Deletions cut 3 bases from V and 1 base from J, with 9 bases between. CDR3 protein: CATSDPLHSYNEQFF. In DNA form, the CDR3 reads TGTGCCACCAGTGATCCTCTCCATTCCTACAATGAGCAGTTCTTC.

The chain carries TRBV20-1 and TRBJ2-5; D uncertain. CDR3 size: 15 residues. Germline values: CDR1 DFQATT, CDR2 SNEGSKA (reference sequence). Trimming cost V 0 bases and J 3 bases, with 14 bases left between them. CDR3 DNA sequence: TGCAGTGCTAGAGATCGCAGGTTCGAAGAAGAGACCCAGTACTTC. It is translated as CSARDRRFEEETQYF.

The chain combines TRBV6-1 with TRBJ1-4, with a tentative D call TRBD1 (6 bases). Between the trimmed V and J ends, which lost 6 bases and 7 bases, there was a span of 15 bases. Germline CDR1 is MNHNS and CDR2 is SASEGT. This CDR3 is built from 14 residues. CDR3 in amino acids: CASSTGSIGEKLFF. As DNA, the CDR3 is TGTGCCAGCAGCACAGGGTCTATTGGTGAAAAACTGTTTTTT.

This clonotype was detected only a few times. This chain links TRBV28 with TRBJ1-5; no clear D. The CDR3 is 16 amino acids. Per the germline V gene, CDR1 is MDHEN and CDR2 is SYDVKM. Trimming left V 7 bases short and J 0 bases short, with 16 bases between. This CDR3 reads CASKTPPALSNQPQHF. DNA for the CDR3: TGTGCCAGCAAAACCCCCCCGGCTCTTAGCAATCAGCCCCAGCATTTT.

This clonotype was detected a few times. The V gene is TRBV7-9, the J gene TRBJ2-1, with D perhaps TRBD1 (5 bases). The CDR3 is 15 residues long. Per germline, CDR1 SEHNR and CDR2 FQNEAQ (reference sequence). Trimming took 6 bases from V and 7 from J, leaving 19 bases between them. The CDR3 spells CASSQTRVSDNEQFF. The CDR3 DNA follows: TGTGCCAGCAGTCAAACCAGGGTTTCAGATAATGAGCAGTTCTTC. The whole variable domain, filled in from reference TRBV7-9 and TRBJ2-1, reads DTGVSQNPRHKITKRGQNVTFRCDPISEHNRLYWYRQTLGQGPEFLTYFQNEAQLEKSRLLSDRFSAERPKGSFSTLEIQRTEQGDSAMYLCASSQTRVSDNEQFFGPGTRLTVL.

This clonotype was seen a few times. The rearrangement links TRBV5-1 to TRBJ1-2; 8 bases fit TRBD1. The CDR3 consists of 15 residues. Germline V gene sequence: CDR1 SGHRS, CDR2 YFSETQ. The V gene end was trimmed by 4 bases and the J gene end by 0 bases; junction bases not matched to a gene: 5. CDR3 coding DNA: TGCGCCAGCAGCAGGGACAGGCCCGCTAACTATGGCTACACCTTC. It is translated as CASSRDRPANYGYTF.

This clonotype has only a few counts. The CDR3 reads CASSPRGGNYNEQFF. The DNA of the CDR3 is TGCGCCAGCAGTCCTCGGGGGGGCAATTACAATGAGCAGTTCTTC. The gene calls are TRBV5-1 and TRBJ2-1; 8 bases line up with TRBD2. CDR3 length equals 15 residues. With 5 bases clipped from V and 4 bases from J, the junction kept 8 bases outside the gene matches. Germline V gene data show CDR1 as SGHRS and CDR2 as YFSETQ.

There are a few counts of this clonotype. V is TRBV10-3 and J is TRBJ2-2; 8 positions agree with TRBD2. The V gene end was trimmed by 3 bases and the J gene end by 5 bases; junction bases not matched to a gene: 11. Germline CDR1 is ENHRY and CDR2 is SYGVKD. This CDR3 region has 17 residues. CDR3 DNA sequence: TGTGCCATCAGTGACCCCGGGGGGGGGGCGAGAACCGGGGAGCTGTTTTTT. This gives the protein CAISDPGGGARTGELFF.

The sample holds a few counts of this clonotype. V gene TRBV3-1 combines with J gene TRBJ1-2; D unresolved. The germline V and J ends were trimmed by 2 bases and 0 bases, with 10 bases remaining between them. The CDR3 is made up of 15 amino acids. The germline CDR1 and CDR2 sequences are LGHDT and YNNKEL (reference sequence). In DNA form, the CDR3 reads TGTGCCAGCAGCCAACGGGGAGAGACTAACTATGGCTACACCTTC. It yields the protein CASSQRGETNYGYTF.

V gene TRBV4-1 combines with J gene TRBJ2-4; 10 nucleotides align to TRBD1. The CDR3 loop spans 16 amino acids. V trimming: 3 bases; J trimming: 3 bases; junction bases outside the gene matches: 5. Germline CDR1 reads MGHRA; CDR2 reads YSYEKL. Here the CDR3 DNA reads TGCGCCAGCAGCCAGGGACAGGGGACATACAAAAACATTCAGTACTTC. It codes for CASSQGQGTYKNIQYF.

This rearrangement joins TRBV6-5 to TRBJ2-1, with 8 bases that match TRBD1. Germline V gene sequence: CDR1 MNHEY, CDR2 SVGAGI. V shed 0 bases and J 2 bases; nucleotides not matched to a gene: 3. The CDR3 is made up of 16 amino acids. The CDR3 loop reads CASSYSTGGTYNEQFF. The CDR3 DNA sequence: TGTGCCAGCAGTTACTCTACAGGGGGGACCTACAATGAGCAGTTCTTC.

The V and J genes are TRBV15 and TRBJ2-1, with 8 bases aligning to TRBD2. Germline CDR1 is LNHNV and CDR2 is YYDKDF (reference sequence). CDR3 length: 16 residues. With V trimmed by 4 bases and J by 4 bases, 9 bases remained unmatched. The CDR3 region is CATSTLTEREYNEQFF. The CDR3 bases are TGTGCCACCAGCACCCTGACCGAGCGGGAGTACAATGAGCAGTTCTTC.

The table lists this clonotype with a few counts. This sequence joins TRBV9 and TRBJ2-3, with 10 bases identical to TRBD2. This CDR3 is 15 amino acids long. CDR1 SGDLS and CDR2 YYNGEE come from the germline V gene. V lost 4 bases and J lost 8; bases outside the gene matches: 10. This CDR3 reads CASSPPGTSVLTQYF. The DNA of the CDR3 is TGTGCCAGCAGCCCGCCCGGGACTAGCGTTCTTACGCAGTATTTT.

The table lists this clonotype with a few counts. The genes are TRBV9 and TRBJ1-2; 7 nucleotides align to TRBD1. The CDR3 totals 14 residues. Germline values: CDR1 SGDLS, CDR2 YYNGEE. J gave up 1 base and V 2 bases, and 2 bases lay outside the gene matches. CDR3 in amino acids: CASSVGQLNYGYTF. Here the CDR3 DNA reads TGTGCCAGCAGCGTGGGACAGCTTAACTATGGCTACACCTTC.

V usage is TRBV19 and J usage is TRBJ2-7; 7 bases fit TRBD1. Germline V lookup: CDR1 LNHDA, CDR2 SQIVND (reference sequence). This CDR3 has 15 residues. V dropped 4 bases and J dropped 3; count of bases not matched to a gene: 9. CDR3 region: CASSTRQGPNYEQYF. The CDR3, as DNA: TGTGCCAGTAGTACCAGACAGGGACCGAACTACGAGCAGTACTTC.

The chain is built from TRBV6-1 and TRBJ2-7; TRBD2 matches 8 bases. V was clipped by 6 bases and J by 6 bases; unmatched bases: 19. Per the germline V gene, CDR1 is MNHNS and CDR2 is SASEGT. This CDR3 comprises 17 residues. The CDR3 coding sequence is TGTGCCAGCAGCGAACCTTTAGCGGGAATAGTTCCGCGCGAGCAGTACTTC. Protein product: CASSEPLAGIVPREQYF.

Only a few counts were recorded for this clonotype. The chain couples TRBV20-1 to TRBJ1-2, with a weak D call TRBD1 (6 bases). The germline CDR1 and CDR2 sequences are DFQATT and SNEGSKA (reference sequence). CDR3 length: 12 residues. Here the CDR3 reads CSPVEGGGGYTF. CDR3 coding DNA: TGCAGCCCGGTGGAGGGGGGTGGTGGCTACACCTTC.

V usage is TRBV27 and J usage is TRBJ2-5, with D tentatively TRBD1 (5 bases). V was pared by 6 bases and J by 1 base, with 9 bases between. The V gene's germline CDR1 is MNHEY and CDR2 SMNVEV (reference sequence). This CDR3 has 13 residues. The CDR3, as DNA: TGTGCCAGCAGGGGGCAGTTCCAAGAGACCCAGTACTTC. Its protein product is CASRGQFQETQYF.

This clonotype was detected a few times. This sequence joins TRBV7-9 and TRBJ2-5; D ambiguous. Germline CDR1 is SEHNR and CDR2 is FQNEAQ (reference sequence). The CDR3 is made up of 13 amino acids. Trimming cost V 1 base and J 5 bases, with 8 bases left between them. For the CDR3, the DNA is TGTGCCAGCAGCTTAGTTGGGTTGGAGACCCAGTACTTC. It yields the protein CASSLVGLETQYF.

This chain links TRBV20-1 with TRBJ1-5, with a possible D match to TRBD1 (5 bases). V was trimmed by 5 bases and J by 9 bases, leaving 20 bases between them. Germline CDR1 is DFQATT and CDR2 is SNEGSKA (reference sequence). CDR3 size: 14 residues. The CDR3 region is CSAPSSRVEMPQHF. The CDR3 DNA sequence: TGCAGTGCTCCTAGCTCCAGGGTCGAAATGCCCCAGCATTTT.

The gene calls are TRBV3-1 and TRBJ2-6, with 11 bases that match TRBD1. After removal of 6 bases from V and 0 bases from J, the junction contained 7 bases not matched to a gene. This CDR3 has 18 residues. CDR1 is LGHDT, CDR2 YNNKEL, per germline (reference sequence). This CDR3 reads CASSRGQGAYSGANVLTF. The CDR3 DNA sequence: TGTGCCAGCAGTCGTGGACAGGGGGCCTACTCTGGGGCCAACGTCCTGACTTTC. The entire variable domain, with the rest obtained from reference TRBV3-1 and TRBJ2-6, is as follows: DTAVSQTPKYLVTQMGNDKSIKCEQNLGHDTMYWYKQDSKKFLKIMFSYNNKELIINETVPNRFSPKSPDKAHLNLHINSLELGDSAVYFCASSRGQGAYSGANVLTFGAGSRLTVL.

This clonotype was counted between two and nine times. The chain employs TRBV6-5 and TRBJ2-3; perhaps TRBD2 as D (6 bases). Trimming shortened V by 0 bases and J by 2 bases, and 12 bases separated the two germline ends. The germline CDR1 and CDR2 sequences are MNHEY and SVGAGI. There are 16 residues in the CDR3. The CDR3: CASSYSGGTSTDTQYF. The CDR3 bases are TGTGCCAGCAGTTACTCGGGGGGAACTTCCACAGATACGCAGTATTTT.

The chain carries TRBV12-3 or TRBV12-4 and TRBJ1-6; D possibly corresponds to TRBD1 (6 bases). There are 15 residues in the CDR3. V was cut by 3 bases and J by 7 bases, with 13 bases left in between. CDR3 bases: TGTGCCAGCAGTTTCGGGGGGCGGGTAAATTCACCCCTCCACTTT. Its translation is CASSFGGRVNSPLHF.

This clonotype was observed a few times. This chain links TRBV9 with TRBJ2-7; D possibly corresponds to TRBD1 (5 bases). The CDR3 totals 14 residues. Germline V gene lookup returns CDR1 SGDLS and CDR2 YYNGEE. Trimming stripped 0 bases from V and 0 bases from J, with 7 bases between. The CDR3 loop is CASSVGRASYEQYF. In DNA form, the CDR3 reads TGTGCCAGCAGCGTAGGCAGGGCCTCCTACGAGCAGTACTTC.

This clonotype was counted a few times. V gene TRBV20-1 combines with J gene TRBJ1-4; weak D call: TRBD1 (5 bases). Germline V gene sequence: CDR1 DFQATT, CDR2 SNEGSKA (reference sequence). Trimming removed 3 bases at V and 7 bases at J, with 21 bases between. The CDR3 loop spans 16 amino acids. The CDR3 is CSARVGAGGYGEKLFF. The CDR3 region has the DNA TGCAGTGCTAGGGTTGGCGCGGGGGGTTATGGTGAAAAACTGTTTTTT.

A few counts support this clonotype. The chain links TRBV5-1 to TRBJ1-1, with D perhaps matching TRBD1 (6 bases). CDR3 length equals 15 residues. CDR1 and CDR2 from the germline V gene are SGHRS and YFSETQ. The germline V and J ends were trimmed by 4 bases and 0 bases, with 13 bases remaining between them. CDR3 sequence: CASSPQGTLNTEAFF. CDR3 bases: TGCGCCAGCAGCCCTCAGGGGACTCTGAACACTGAAGCTTTCTTT.

The CDR3 DNA reads TGTGCCACCAGCAGGGACCCCTGGCATGAGCAGTTCTTC. Encoded protein: CATSRDPWHEQFF. The rearrangement links TRBV15 to TRBJ2-1; no reliable D call. The CDR3 covers 13 residues. CDR1 LNHNV and CDR2 YYDKDF come from the germline V gene (reference sequence). Trimming took 3 bases from V and 8 from J, leaving 11 bases between them.